This T cell receptor beta chain came from a study of metastatic and nonmetastatic thyroid tumors. Looking at the study overall: Across peripheral blood and tumor or nodule tissue samples taken from malignant and benign thyroid patients, the repertoires were compared with one another.

Prior to thyroid surgery, none of the patients had received any treatment. Authors' analysis steps: Building a distant-metastasis classifier for papillary thyroid cancer drew on CDR3 differences across clinicopathological groups. MiXCR reprocessed the PCR reads for TCRdb. The authors' filters were not applied to this entry. The sample yields approximately 14,000 clones, just under 30% seen once. In this sample, this clone turned up once. Its antigen is not identified. The junction does not match germline at one end; this may be a read error. Study-wide results and limits: Malignant tumors reportedly showed significantly higher TCR beta diversity than benign nodules in both blood and tumor.

The CDR3 has 16 amino acids. Looked up from germline, CDR1 is LNHDA and CDR2 is SQIVND (reference sequence). The sample comprised blood. The gene calls are TRBV19 and TRBJ2-1; 13 bases agree with TRBD2. This receptor was identified in a female donor with papillary thyroid cancer or a benign thyroid nodule (not recorded which). Some clones in this sample may be carry-over from other donors' samples. As DNA, the CDR3 is TGTGTCAGTAGTCCCTATGGACTAGCGGGAGTCTATGAGCAGTTCTTC. Protein sequence: CVSSPYGLAGVYEQFF.